This record covers a single T cell receptor (beta chain). The ends lost 2 bases at V and 4 bases at J; junction bases unmatched: 6. The CDR3 has 16 residues. CDR1 is SGHNT and CDR2 is YYREEE in the germline V gene (reference sequence). This record belongs to a study of technical replicates of blood from a few donors. The table came from immunoSEQ multiplex PCR; TCRdb's copy has only in-frame clones and leaves some out. The data contain about 88,000 clones, around 95% of them singletons. Sequences were obtained from T cells isolated from PBMCs. The chain links TRBV5-4 to TRBJ2-3; 11 bases line up with TRBD2. The TCR sequence derives from a human donor in good health. CDR3 in amino acids: CASSFGLAGGADTQYF. DNA for the CDR3: TGTGCCAGCAGCTTTGGGCTAGCGGGAGGTGCAGATACGCAGTATTTT.